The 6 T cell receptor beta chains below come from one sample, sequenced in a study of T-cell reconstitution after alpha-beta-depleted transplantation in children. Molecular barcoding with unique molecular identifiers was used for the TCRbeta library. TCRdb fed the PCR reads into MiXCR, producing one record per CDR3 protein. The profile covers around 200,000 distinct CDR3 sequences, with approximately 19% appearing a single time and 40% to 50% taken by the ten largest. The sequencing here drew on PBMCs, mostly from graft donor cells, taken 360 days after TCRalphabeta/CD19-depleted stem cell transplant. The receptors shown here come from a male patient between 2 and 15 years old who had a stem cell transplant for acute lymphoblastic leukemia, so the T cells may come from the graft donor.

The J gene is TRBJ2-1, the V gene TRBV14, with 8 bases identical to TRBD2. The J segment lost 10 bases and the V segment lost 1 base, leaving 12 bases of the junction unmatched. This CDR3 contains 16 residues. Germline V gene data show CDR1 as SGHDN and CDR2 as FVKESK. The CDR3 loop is CASSQAGSGSRGEQFF. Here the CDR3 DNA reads TGTGCCAGCAGCCAAGCGGGGAGCGGGAGTCGGGGAGAGCAGTTCTTC.

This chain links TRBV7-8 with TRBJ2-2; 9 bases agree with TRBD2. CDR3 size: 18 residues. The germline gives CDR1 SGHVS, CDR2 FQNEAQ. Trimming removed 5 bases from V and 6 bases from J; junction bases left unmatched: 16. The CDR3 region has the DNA TGTGCCAGCAGCAACCGGGGGACTAGCTCTCCTCTAGCCGGGGAGCTGTTTTTT. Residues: CASSNRGTSSPLAGELFF.

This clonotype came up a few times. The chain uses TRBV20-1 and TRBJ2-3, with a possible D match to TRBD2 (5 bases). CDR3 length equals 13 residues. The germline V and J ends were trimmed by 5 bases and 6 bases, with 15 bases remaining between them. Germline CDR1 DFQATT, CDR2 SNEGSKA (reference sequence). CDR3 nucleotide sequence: TGCAGTGCTCTAGGAGCGGCGCAGGATACGCAGTATTTT. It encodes CSALGAAQDTQYF.

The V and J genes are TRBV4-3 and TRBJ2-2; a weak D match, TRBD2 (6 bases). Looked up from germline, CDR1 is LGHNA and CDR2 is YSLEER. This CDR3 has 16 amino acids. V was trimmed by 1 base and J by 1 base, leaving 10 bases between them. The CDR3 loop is CASSQARGGNTGELFF. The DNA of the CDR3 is TGCGCCAGCAGCCAAGCCCGGGGAGGGAACACCGGGGAGCTGTTTTTT.

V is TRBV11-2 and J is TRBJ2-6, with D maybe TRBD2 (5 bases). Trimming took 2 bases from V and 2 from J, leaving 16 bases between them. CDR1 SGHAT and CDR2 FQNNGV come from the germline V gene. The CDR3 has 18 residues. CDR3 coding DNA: TGTGCCAGCAGCTTAAAGTTTCGGTCGGGAACTGGGGCCAACGTCCTGACTTTC. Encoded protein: CASSLKFRSGTGANVLTF.

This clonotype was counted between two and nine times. CDR3 DNA: TGCAGCGTTCTGGGGGCCTCCGGGGCCACAGATACGCAGTATTTT. Translation: CSVLGASGATDTQYF. The genes are TRBV29-1 and TRBJ2-3, with TRBD1 as a possible D gene (6 bases). From germline, CDR1 is SQVTM and CDR2 ANQGSEA. This CDR3 has 15 amino acids. V lost 5 bases, J lost 2 bases, and 17 bases lay in between.